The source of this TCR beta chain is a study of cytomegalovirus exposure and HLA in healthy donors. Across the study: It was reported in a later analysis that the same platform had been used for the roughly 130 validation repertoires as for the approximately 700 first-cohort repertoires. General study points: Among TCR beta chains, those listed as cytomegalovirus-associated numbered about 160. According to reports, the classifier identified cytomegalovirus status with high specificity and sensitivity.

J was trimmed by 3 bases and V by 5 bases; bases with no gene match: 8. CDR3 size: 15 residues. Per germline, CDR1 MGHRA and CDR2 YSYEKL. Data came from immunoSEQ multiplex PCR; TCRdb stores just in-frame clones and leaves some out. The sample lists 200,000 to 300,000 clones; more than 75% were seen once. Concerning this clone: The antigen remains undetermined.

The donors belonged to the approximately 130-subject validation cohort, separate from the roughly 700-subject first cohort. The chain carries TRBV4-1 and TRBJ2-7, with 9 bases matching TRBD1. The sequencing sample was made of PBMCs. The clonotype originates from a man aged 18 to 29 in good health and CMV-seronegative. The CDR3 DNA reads TGCGCCAGCAGCTTATTTTCGGGACAGGGCTACGAGCAGTACTTC. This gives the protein CASSLFSGQGYEQYF.